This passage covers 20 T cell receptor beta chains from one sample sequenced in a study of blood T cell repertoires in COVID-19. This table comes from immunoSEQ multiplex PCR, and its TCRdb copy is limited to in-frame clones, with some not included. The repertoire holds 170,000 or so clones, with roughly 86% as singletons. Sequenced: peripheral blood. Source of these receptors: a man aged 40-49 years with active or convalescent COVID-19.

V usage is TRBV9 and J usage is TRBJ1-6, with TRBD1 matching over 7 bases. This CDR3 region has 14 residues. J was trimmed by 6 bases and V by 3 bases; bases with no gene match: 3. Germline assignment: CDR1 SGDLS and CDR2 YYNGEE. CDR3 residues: CASSAGTVNSPLHF. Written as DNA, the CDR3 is TGTGCCAGCAGCGCCGGGACAGTTAATTCACCCCTCCACTTT.

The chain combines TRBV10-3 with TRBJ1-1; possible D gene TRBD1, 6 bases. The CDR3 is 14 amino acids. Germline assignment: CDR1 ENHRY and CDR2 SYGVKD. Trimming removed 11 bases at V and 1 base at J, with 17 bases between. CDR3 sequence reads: CAHSGGPGNTEAFF. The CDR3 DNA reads TGTGCCCACTCGGGGGGGCCGGGGAACACTGAAGCTTTCTTT.

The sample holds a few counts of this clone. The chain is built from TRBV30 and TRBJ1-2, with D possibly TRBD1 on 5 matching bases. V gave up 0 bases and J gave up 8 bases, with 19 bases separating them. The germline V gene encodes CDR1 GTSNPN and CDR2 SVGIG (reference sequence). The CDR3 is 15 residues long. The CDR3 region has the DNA TGTGCCTGGAGTGTACGGGGGGTTACAGTCGTGGGCTACACCTTC. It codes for CAWSVRGVTVVGYTF.

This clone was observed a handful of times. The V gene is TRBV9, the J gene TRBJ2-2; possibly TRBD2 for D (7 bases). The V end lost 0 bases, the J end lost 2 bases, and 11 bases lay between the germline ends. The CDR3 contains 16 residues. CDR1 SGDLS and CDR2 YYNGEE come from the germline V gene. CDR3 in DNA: TGTGCCAGCAGCGTAGGGGGCGGGGGCAACACCGGGGAGCTGTTTTTT. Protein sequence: CASSVGGGGNTGELFF.

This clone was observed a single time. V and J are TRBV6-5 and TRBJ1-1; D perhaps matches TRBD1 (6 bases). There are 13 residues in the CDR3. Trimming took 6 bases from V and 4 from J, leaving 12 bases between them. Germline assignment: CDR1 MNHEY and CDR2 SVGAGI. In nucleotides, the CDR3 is TGTGCCAGCAGCCGGACAGTTCTCACTGAAGCTTTCTTT. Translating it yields CASSRTVLTEAFF.

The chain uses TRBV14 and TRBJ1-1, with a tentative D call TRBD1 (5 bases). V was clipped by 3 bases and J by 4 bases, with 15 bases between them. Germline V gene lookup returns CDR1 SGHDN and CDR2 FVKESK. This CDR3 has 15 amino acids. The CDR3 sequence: CASSQGGRRSTEAFF. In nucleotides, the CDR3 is TGTGCCAGCAGCCAGGGGGGACGGAGAAGCACTGAAGCTTTCTTT.

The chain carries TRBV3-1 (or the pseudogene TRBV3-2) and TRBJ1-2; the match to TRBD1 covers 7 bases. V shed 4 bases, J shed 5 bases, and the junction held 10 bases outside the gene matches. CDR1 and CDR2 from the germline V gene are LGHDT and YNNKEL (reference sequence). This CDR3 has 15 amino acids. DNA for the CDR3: TGTGCCAGCAGCCGCTCTGGGCAGGGGGTATATGGCTACACCTTC. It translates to CASSRSGQGVYGYTF.

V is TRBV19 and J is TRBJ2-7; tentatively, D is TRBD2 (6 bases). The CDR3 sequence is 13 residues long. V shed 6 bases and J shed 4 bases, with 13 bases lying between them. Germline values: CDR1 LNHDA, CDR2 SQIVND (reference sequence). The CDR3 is CASSPGTAYEQYF. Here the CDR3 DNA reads TGTGCCAGTAGCCCCGGGACTGCTTACGAGCAGTACTTC.

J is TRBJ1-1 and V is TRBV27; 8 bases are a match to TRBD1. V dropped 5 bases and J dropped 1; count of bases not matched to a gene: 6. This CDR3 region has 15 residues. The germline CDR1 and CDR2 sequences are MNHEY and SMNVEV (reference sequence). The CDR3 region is CASSPGGTGNTEAFF. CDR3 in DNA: TGTGCCAGCAGTCCCGGCGGGACAGGGAACACTGAAGCTTTCTTT.

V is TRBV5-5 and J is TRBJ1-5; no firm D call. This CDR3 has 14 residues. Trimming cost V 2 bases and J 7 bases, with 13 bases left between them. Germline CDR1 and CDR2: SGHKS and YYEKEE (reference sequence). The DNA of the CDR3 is TGTGCCAGCAGCTTTGGCGGGATTGAGCAGCCCCAGCATTTT. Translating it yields CASSFGGIEQPQHF.

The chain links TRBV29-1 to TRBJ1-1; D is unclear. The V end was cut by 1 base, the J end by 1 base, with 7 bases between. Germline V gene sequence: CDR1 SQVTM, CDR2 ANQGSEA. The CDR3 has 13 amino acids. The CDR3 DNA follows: TGCAGCGTTGAAGGAGCGGCGAACACTGAAGCTTTCTTT. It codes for CSVEGAANTEAFF.

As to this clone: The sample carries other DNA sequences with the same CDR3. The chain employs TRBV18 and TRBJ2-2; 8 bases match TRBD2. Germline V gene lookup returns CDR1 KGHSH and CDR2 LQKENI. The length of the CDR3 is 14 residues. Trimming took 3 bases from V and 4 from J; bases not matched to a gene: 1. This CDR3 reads CASSPLAGTGELFF. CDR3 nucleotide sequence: TGTGCCAGCTCACCGCTAGCGGGCACCGGGGAGCTGTTTTTT.

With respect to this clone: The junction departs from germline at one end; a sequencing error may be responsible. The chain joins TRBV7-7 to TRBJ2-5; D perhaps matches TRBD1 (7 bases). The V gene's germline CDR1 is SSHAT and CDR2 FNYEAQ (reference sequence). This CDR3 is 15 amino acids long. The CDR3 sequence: CASSYRGGFQETQYF. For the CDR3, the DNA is TGTGCTAGCAGTTACAGGGGAGGCTTCCAAGAGACCCAGTACTTC.

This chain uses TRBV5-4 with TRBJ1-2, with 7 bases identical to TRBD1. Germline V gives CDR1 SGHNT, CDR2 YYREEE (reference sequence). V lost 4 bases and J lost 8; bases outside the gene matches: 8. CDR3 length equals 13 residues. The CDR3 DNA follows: TGTGCCAGCAGCCCAGGGGGATATGGGGGCTACACCTTC. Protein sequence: CASSPGGYGGYTF.

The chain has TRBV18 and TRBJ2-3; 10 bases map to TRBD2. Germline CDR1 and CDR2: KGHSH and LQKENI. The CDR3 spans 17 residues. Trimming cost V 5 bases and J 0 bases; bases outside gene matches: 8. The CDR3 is CASSTGLALHSTDTQYF. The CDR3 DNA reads TGTGCCAGCTCAACGGGACTAGCGCTCCATAGCACAGATACGCAGTATTTT.

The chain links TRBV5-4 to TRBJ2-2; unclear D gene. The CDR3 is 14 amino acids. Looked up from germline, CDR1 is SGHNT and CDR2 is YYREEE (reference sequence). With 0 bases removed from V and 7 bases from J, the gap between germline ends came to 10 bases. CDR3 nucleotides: TGTGCCAGCAGCTTGGACGGGTTGGGCGGGGAGCTGTTTTTT. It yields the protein CASSLDGLGGELFF.

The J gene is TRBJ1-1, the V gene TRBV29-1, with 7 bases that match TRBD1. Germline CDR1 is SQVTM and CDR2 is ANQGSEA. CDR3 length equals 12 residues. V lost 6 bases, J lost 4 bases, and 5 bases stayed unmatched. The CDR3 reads CSVRPGGTEAFF. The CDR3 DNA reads TGCAGCGTCCGACCAGGGGGCACTGAAGCTTTCTTT.

CDR3 region: CASSQAQALAGGGETQYF. The CDR3 nucleotides are TGCGCCAGCAGCCAAGCCCAAGCCCTAGCGGGGGGTGGAGAGACCCAGTACTTC. V usage is TRBV4-1 and J usage is TRBJ2-5; 11 bases are a match to TRBD2. V was clipped by 1 base and J by 4 bases; unmatched bases: 11. CDR1 and CDR2 from the germline V gene are MGHRA and YSYEKL. The CDR3 totals 18 residues.

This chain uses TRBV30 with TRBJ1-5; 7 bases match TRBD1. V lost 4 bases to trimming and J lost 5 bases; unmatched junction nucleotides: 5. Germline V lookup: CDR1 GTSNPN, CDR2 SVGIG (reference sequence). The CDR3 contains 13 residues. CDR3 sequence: CAWTQGGDQPQHF. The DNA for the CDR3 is TGTGCCTGGACTCAAGGGGGCGATCAGCCCCAGCATTTT.

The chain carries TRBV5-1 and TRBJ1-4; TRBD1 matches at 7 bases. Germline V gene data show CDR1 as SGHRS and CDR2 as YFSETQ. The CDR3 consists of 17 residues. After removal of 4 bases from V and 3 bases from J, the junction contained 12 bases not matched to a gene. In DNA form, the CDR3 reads TGCGCCAGCAGCGACAGACAGGGAGTTAGGGCTAATGAAAAACTGTTTTTT. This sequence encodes CASSDRQGVRANEKLFF.